Each of the 15 T cell receptor beta chains below was sequenced from the same sample in a study of T cells after yellow fever vaccination. One entry per CDR3 protein results from TCRdb running MiXCR on the 5' RACE reads. The repertoire holds 300,000 to 400,000 distinct CDR3 sequences, with around an eighth as singletons. The input for sequencing was CD4+ T cells sorted from PBMCs, taken 15 days after the yellow fever booster vaccination. Receptors were obtained from a man aged 18 to 30 who received the YFV17D yellow fever vaccine.

The V gene is TRBV20-1, the J gene TRBJ1-2; D is undetermined. V lost 1 base and J 1 base, leaving 10 bases between the germline ends. CDR3 size: 14 residues. Germline-derived CDR1 and CDR2 are DFQATT and SNEGSKA (reference sequence). CDR3 sequence (DNA): TGCAGTGCTAGAGTCGGGGTGGGTAACTATGGCTACACCTTC. Translating it yields CSARVGVGNYGYTF.

There are a few counts of this clonotype. The rearrangement joins TRBV27 to TRBJ1-1, with 7 bases that match TRBD1. The CDR3 covers 20 residues. V trimming: 0 bases; J trimming: 1 base; junction bases outside the gene matches: 17. The germline V gene has CDR1 MNHEY and CDR2 SMNVEV (reference sequence). CDR3 DNA sequence: TGTGCCAGCAGTTTATCGTGGAGGGGGCGCATCAGGGGCAAGAACACTGAAGCTTTCTTT. Amino acid sequence: CASSLSWRGRIRGKNTEAFF.

There are a few counts of this clonotype. The chain is built from TRBV5-1 and TRBJ1-5; 8 nucleotides line up with TRBD1. V lost 0 bases and J lost 6; bases outside the gene matches: 2. CDR1 and CDR2 (germline): SGHRS, YFSETQ. The CDR3 length is 14 residues. In nucleotides, the CDR3 is TGCGCCAGCAGCTTGGGTACAGGGGGTCAGCCCCAGCATTTT. Translated: CASSLGTGGQPQHF.

This clonotype was detected many times. V is TRBV7-2 and J is TRBJ1-5; 11 positions match TRBD1. CDR1 and CDR2 (germline): SGHTA, FQGNSA. V was pared by 5 bases and J by 7 bases, with 4 bases of the junction left unmatched. The CDR3 is made up of 14 amino acids. In DNA form, the CDR3 reads TGTGCCAGCAGCCCCAGGACAGGGGGCCAGCCCCAGCATTTT. Translation gives CASSPRTGGQPQHF.

This clonotype came up a few times. This rearrangement joins TRBV4-3 to TRBJ2-7, with no clear D. The length of the CDR3 is 13 residues. Per the germline V gene, CDR1 is LGHNA and CDR2 is YSLEER. The V gene lost 0 bases and the J gene lost 7 bases, with 10 bases spanning the gap. CDR3 protein: CASSQDLRQEQYF. The CDR3 DNA sequence: TGCGCCAGCAGCCAAGATCTTAGGCAAGAGCAGTACTTC.

The chain employs TRBV6-5 and TRBJ2-1; 9 nucleotides agree with TRBD2. V lost 6 bases and J lost 9; bases outside the gene matches: 18. This CDR3 comprises 17 residues. Looked up from germline, CDR1 is MNHEY and CDR2 is SVGAGI. This CDR3 is CASRKPAYRGGAGEQFF. CDR3 DNA: TGTGCCAGCAGAAAACCCGCCTATCGCGGGGGGGCTGGTGAGCAGTTCTTC.

In its sample, this clonotype was seen a few times. The chain links TRBV2 to TRBJ1-3; D might be TRBD1 (5 bases). Per germline, CDR1 SNHLY and CDR2 FYNNEI. The V end lost 11 bases, the J end lost 0 bases, and 17 bases lay between the germline ends. This CDR3 contains 15 residues. The CDR3 DNA is TGTGCCGCGGGCCCCAGGGCAGCCTCTGGAAACACCATATATTTT. Translation gives CAAGPRAASGNTIYF.

The V and J genes are TRBV6-6 and TRBJ2-3; no clear D gene. The CDR3 loop spans 12 amino acids. The germline gives CDR1 MNHNY, CDR2 SVGAGI (reference sequence). Trimming stripped 7 bases from V and 2 bases from J, with 7 bases between. CDR3: CASNFNTDTQYF. Here the CDR3 DNA reads TGTGCCAGCAATTTCAACACAGATACGCAGTATTTT.

This chain joins TRBV10-3 and TRBJ2-5; D is perhaps TRBD1 (5 bases). This CDR3 comprises 14 residues. V lost 3 bases and J 5 bases, leaving 13 bases between the germline ends. Germline lookup yields CDR1 ENHRY and CDR2 SYGVKD. CDR3 sequence (DNA): TGTGCCATCAGTGAAGTAGGGGCCAGTGAGACCCAGTACTTC. This encodes CAISEVGASETQYF.

A few counts support this clonotype. V is TRBV6-5 and J is TRBJ2-7; D may be TRBD1 (6 bases). V lost 1 base and J 2 bases, leaving 6 bases between the germline ends. This CDR3 is 13 amino acids long. Germline V gives CDR1 MNHEY, CDR2 SVGAGI. The chain's CDR3 is CASSYYRAYEQYF. The CDR3 DNA reads as TGTGCCAGCAGTTACTACAGGGCCTACGAGCAGTACTTC.

This chain links TRBV3-1 with TRBJ1-2; D is unclear. V shed 0 bases and J shed 5 bases, with 10 bases lying between them. The CDR3 runs to 14 residues. In germline, CDR1 is LGHDT, CDR2 YNNKEL (reference sequence). CDR3 sequence: CASSQDGRIYGYTF. The CDR3 DNA reads TGTGCCAGCAGCCAAGATGGGCGGATTTATGGCTACACCTTC.

This chain links TRBV15 with TRBJ1-3; 8 bases fit TRBD1. From germline, CDR1 is LNHNV and CDR2 YYDKDF (reference sequence). There are 15 residues in the CDR3. V dropped 8 bases and J dropped 6; count of bases not matched to a gene: 12. The CDR3 nucleotides read TGTGCCACCGCGAAGGGACAGGCGCGGGAAAACACCATATATTTT. As protein: CATAKGQARENTIYF.

This chain links TRBV28 with TRBJ2-7; 12 bases line up with TRBD1. This CDR3 region has 14 residues. J was trimmed by 4 bases and V by 6 bases; bases with no gene match: 4. Looked up from germline, CDR1 is MDHEN and CDR2 is SYDVKM. DNA of the CDR3: TGTGCCAGCAGCACGGGACAGGGGGCTTACGAGCAGTACGTC. This translates into CASSTGQGAYEQYV.

V is TRBV19 and J is TRBJ1-1, with TRBD1 matching over 7 bases. The CDR3 sequence is 10 residues long. Germline-derived CDR1 and CDR2 are LNHDA and SQIVND (reference sequence). The CDR3 region has the DNA TGTCGGACAGGGAACACTGAAGCTTTCTTT. Its translation is CRTGNTEAFF.

This clonotype appeared a few times. The chain carries TRBV6-6 and TRBJ1-1, with 7 bases lining up with TRBD1. The CDR3 extends over 13 amino acids. Germline assignment: CDR1 MNHNY and CDR2 SVGAGI (reference sequence). With 2 bases clipped from V and 8 bases from J, the junction kept 5 bases outside the gene matches. The CDR3 protein is CASSYDDRAEAFF. CDR3 sequence (DNA): TGTGCCAGCAGTTACGACGACAGGGCCGAAGCTTTCTTT.